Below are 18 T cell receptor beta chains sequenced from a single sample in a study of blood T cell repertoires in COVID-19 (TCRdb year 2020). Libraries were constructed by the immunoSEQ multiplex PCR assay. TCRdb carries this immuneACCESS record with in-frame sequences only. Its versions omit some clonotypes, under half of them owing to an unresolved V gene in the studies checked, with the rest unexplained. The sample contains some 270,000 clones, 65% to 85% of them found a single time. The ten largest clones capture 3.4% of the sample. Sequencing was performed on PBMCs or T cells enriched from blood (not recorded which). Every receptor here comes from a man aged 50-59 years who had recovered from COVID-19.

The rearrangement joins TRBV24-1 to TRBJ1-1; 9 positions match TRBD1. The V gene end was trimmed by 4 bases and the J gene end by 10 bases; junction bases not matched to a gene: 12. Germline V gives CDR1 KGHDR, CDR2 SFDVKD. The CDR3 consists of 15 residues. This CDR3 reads CATSETGQGPPGAFF. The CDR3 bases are TGTGCCACCAGTGAAACAGGACAGGGGCCGCCGGGAGCTTTCTTT.

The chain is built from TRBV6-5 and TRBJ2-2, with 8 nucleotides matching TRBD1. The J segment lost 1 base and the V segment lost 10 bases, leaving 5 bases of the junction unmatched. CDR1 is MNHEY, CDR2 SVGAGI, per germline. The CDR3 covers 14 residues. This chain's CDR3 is CATSGTGNTGELFF. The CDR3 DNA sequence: TGTGCCACCTCCGGGACAGGGAACACCGGGGAGCTGTTTTTT.

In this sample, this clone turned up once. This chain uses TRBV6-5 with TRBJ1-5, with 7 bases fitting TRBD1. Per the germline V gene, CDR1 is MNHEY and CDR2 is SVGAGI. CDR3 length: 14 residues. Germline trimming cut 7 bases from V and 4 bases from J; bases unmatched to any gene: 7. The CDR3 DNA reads TGTGCCAGCAACCTAGACAGGGTTAATCAGCCCCAGCATTTT. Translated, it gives CASNLDRVNQPQHF.

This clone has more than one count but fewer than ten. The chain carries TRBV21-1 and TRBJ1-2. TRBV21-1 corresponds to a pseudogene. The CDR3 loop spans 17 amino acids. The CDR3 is CASSKRAVEDLNYGYTF. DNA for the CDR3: TGTGCCAGCAGCAAAAGAGCGGTGGAGGATCTTAACTATGGCTACACCTTC.

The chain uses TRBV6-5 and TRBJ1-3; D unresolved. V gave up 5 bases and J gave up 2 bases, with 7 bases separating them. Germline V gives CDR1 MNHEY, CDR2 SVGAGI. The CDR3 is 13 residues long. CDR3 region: CASSTGAGNTIYF. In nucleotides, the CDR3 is TGTGCCAGCAGTACCGGGGCTGGAAACACCATATATTTT.

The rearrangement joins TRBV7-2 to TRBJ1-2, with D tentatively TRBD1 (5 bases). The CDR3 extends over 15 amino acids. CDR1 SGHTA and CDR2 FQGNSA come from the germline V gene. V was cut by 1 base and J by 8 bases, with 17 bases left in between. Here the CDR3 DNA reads TGTGCCAGCAGCTTAGACTCGGGAGGGCGGGGCGGCTACACCTTC. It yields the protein CASSLDSGGRGGYTF.

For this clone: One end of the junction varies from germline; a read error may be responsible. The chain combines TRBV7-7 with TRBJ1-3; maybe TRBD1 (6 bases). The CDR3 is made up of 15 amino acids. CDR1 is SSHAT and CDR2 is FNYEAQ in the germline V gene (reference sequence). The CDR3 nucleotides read TGTGCTAGCAGCTTGGGGACATCCTCTGGAAACACCATATATTTT. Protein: CASSLGTSSGNTIYF.

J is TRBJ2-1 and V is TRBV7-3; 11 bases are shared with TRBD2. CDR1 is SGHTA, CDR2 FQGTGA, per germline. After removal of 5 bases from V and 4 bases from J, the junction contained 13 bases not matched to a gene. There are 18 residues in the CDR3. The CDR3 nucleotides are TGTGCCAGCAGCCCTCGGGGGACTAGCGGAGAGAGTTACAATGAGCAGTTCTTC. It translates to CASSPRGTSGESYNEQFF.

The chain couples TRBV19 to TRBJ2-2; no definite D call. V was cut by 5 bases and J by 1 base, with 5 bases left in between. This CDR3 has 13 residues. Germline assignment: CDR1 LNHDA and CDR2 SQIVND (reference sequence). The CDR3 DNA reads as TGTGCCAGTAGTGTCAGGAACACCGGGGAGCTGTTTTTT. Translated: CASSVRNTGELFF.

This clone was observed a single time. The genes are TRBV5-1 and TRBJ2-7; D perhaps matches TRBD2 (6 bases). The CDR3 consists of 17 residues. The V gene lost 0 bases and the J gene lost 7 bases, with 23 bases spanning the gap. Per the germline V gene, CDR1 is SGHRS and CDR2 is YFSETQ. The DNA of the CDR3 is TGCGCCAGCAGCTTGGCTCCCCACCAGGGAGGCCCGGGGGAGCAGTACTTC. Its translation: CASSLAPHQGGPGEQYF.

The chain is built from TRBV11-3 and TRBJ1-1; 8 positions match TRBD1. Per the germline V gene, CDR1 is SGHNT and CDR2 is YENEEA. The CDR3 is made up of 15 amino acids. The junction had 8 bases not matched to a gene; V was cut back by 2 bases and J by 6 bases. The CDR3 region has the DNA TGTGCCAGCAGCTTAATCGGACAGGGTCCGTCTGAAGCTTTCTTT. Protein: CASSLIGQGPSEAFF. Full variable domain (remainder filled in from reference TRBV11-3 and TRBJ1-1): EAGVVQSPRYKIIEKKQPVAFWCNPISGHNTLYWYLQNLGQGPELLIRYENEEAVDDSQLPKDRFSAERLKGVDSTLKIQPAELGDSAVYLCASSLIGQGPSEAFFGQGTRLTVV.

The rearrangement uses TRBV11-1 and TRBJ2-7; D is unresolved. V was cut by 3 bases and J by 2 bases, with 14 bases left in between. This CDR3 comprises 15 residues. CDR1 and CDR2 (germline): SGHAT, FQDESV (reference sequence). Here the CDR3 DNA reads TGTGCCAGCAGCTTGTTAACAGCCGCCGCCTACGAGCAGTACTTC. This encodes CASSLLTAAAYEQYF. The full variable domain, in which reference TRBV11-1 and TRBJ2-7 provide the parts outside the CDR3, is EAEVAQSPRYKITEKSQAVAFWCDPISGHATLYWYRQILGQGPELLVQFQDESVVDDSQLPKDRFSAERLKGVDSTLKIQPAELGDSAMYLCASSLLTAAAYEQYFGPGTRLTVT.

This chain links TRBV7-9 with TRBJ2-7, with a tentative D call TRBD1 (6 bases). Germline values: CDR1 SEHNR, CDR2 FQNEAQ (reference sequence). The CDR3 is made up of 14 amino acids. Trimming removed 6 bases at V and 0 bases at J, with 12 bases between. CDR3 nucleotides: TGTGCCAGCAGTTTGAGGGACACCTCCTACGAGCAGTACTTC. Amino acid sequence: CASSLRDTSYEQYF.

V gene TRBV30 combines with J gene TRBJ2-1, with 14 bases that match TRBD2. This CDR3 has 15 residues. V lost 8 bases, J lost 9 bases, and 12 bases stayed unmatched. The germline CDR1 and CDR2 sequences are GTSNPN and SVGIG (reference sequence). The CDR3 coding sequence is TGTGCCGGCAACAGACTAGCGGGGGGGTTAGGTGAGCAGTTCTTC. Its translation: CAGNRLAGGLGEQFF.

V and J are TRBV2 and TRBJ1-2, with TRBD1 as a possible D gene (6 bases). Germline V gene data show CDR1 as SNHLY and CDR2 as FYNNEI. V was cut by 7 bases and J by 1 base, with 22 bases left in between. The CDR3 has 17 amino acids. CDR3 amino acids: CASTAEGGIPNNYGYTF. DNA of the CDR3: TGTGCCAGCACCGCCGAGGGGGGGATCCCTAATAACTATGGCTACACCTTC.

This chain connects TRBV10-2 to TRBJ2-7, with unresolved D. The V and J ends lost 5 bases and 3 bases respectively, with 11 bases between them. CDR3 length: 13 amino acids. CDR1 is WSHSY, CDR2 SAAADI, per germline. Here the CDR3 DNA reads TGCGCCAGCAGTCAACTGATGAGCTACGAGCAGTACTTC. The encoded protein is CASSQLMSYEQYF.

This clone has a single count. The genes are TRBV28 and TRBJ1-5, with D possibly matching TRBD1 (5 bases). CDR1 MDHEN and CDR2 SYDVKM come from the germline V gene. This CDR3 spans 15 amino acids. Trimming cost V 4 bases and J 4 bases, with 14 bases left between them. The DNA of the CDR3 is TGTGCCAGCAGTTGGGGCGGGGTCTCAAATCAGCCCCAGCATTTT. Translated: CASSWGGVSNQPQHF.

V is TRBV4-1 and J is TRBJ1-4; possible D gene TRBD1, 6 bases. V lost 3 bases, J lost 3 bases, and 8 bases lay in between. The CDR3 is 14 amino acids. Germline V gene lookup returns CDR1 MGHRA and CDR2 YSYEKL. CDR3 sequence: CASSQTGPNEKLFF. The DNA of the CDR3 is TGCGCCAGCAGCCAGACAGGACCTAATGAAAAACTGTTTTTT.